This T cell receptor beta chain was observed in a study of a mutant IDH1 vaccine in newly diagnosed glioma. Overall study: Among treated patients, approximately 60% were male and about 40% female, and mean age was about 41 years. Every participant had undergone radiotherapy, temozolomide, or both before, and most underwent both.

This CDR3 comprises 17 residues. Germline values: CDR1 LNHDA, CDR2 SQIVND (reference sequence). The ends lost 5 bases at V and 0 bases at J; junction bases unmatched: 8. Details on this clone: The antigen remains unidentified.

General study points: It seemed that pseudoprogression was not linked to changes in the top peripheral T cell clonotypes.

This sample's time point: baseline, week 1 (first vaccination visit). The treatment here: pre-vaccination baseline after standard-of-care therapy. Astrocytomas found in donors were new, WHO grade 3 or 4, IDH1-mutant and ATRX-lost. Clones were read by immunoSEQ multiplex PCR, and TCRdb kept only the in-frame ones, dropping some. The table shows some 38,000 clones, with approximately 78% occurring only once. This chain links TRBV19 with TRBJ1-5, with TRBD1 matching over 9 bases. This receptor was identified in a middle-aged man with glioma. Some clones in this sample may be carry-over from other donors' samples. Sequenced material: PBMCs, taken from a glioma patient treated with radiotherapy, temozolomide or both. CDR3 sequence reads: CASSAWDRARSNQPQHF. The CDR3 DNA sequence: TGTGCCAGTAGTGCCTGGGACAGGGCCCGTAGCAATCAGCCCCAGCATTTT.